These T cell receptor beta chains were read from a single sample in a study of blood T cell repertoires in COVID-19. TCRdb's copy holds only in-frame clones and misses some; the assay was immunoSEQ multiplex PCR. The sample records 90,000 to 100,000 clones, over 75% being singletons. The specimen was peripheral blood. These receptors were obtained from a man between 60 and 75 years old with acute or convalescent COVID-19. CDR3s include the opening cysteine and the closing phenylalanine or tryptophan.

V gene	CDR3 length	J gene	CDR3 protein
TRBV10-3	12	TRBJ2-7	CAIRYSGAEQYF
TRBV3-1/TRBV3-2	16	TRBJ2-7	CASSQEARGFSYEQYF
TRBV3-1/TRBV3-2	13	TRBJ1-6	CASSQAAGSPLHF
TRBV5-1	18	TRBJ2-2	CASDLPSGSSANTGELFF
TRBV7-9	12	TRBJ2-2	CASSQVAGELFF
TRBV15	19	TRBJ2-1	CATSRDLYPGGGGYNEQFF
TRBV5-6	14	TRBJ2-5	CASSLSGHGETQYF
TRBV5-1	15	TRBJ2-7	CASSLTGVPSYEQYF
TRBV6-5	14	TRBJ1-5	CASVWTGGNQPQHF
TRBV6-2/TRBV6-3	15	TRBJ2-5	CASSLNRGAGETQYF
TRBV19	18	TRBJ2-3	CASSIPDPGQASTDTQYF
TRBV7-8	12	TRBJ1-1	CASGITSTEAFF
TRBV6-5	13	TRBJ1-1	CASNIQGNTEAFF
TRBV12-5	13	TRBJ1-2	CASGPGGHGGYTF
TRBV9	18	TRBJ2-1	CASSPQISGRAGFNEQFF
TRBV3-1/TRBV3-2	21	TRBJ2-7	CASSQDNGTGRPQRESYEQYF
TRBV6-5	14	TRBJ1-1	CASSYTQGGNEAFF
TRBV6-2/TRBV6-3	13	TRBJ2-7	CASSFQGADEQYF
TRBV19	18	TRBJ1-5	CASSIERQGYWGNQPQHF
TRBV12-5	13	TRBJ2-7	CASGLSSGSEQYF
TRBV19	14	TRBJ1-5	CASSINGGNQPQHF
TRBV30	12	TRBJ2-7	CAWSQVSYEQYF
TRBV7-6	16	TRBJ2-3	CASSSRDRGSTDTQYF
TRBV11-3	13	TRBJ1-1	CASSPWGGTEAFF
TRBV19	15	TRBJ2-3	CASSSRGGALNTQYF
TRBV7-8	17	TRBJ1-3	CASSFGTGINSGNTIYF
TRBV11-2	14	TRBJ2-5	CASSLLQGRETQYF
TRBV6-5	15	TRBJ2-5	CATQGGQVMEETQYF
TRBV5-1	15	TRBJ2-5	CASSLDDRGRSAQYF
TRBV24-1	15	TRBJ2-2	CATSPGTGNTGELFF
TRBV9	15	TRBJ2-1	CASSVGGRFYNEQFF
TRBV3-1/TRBV3-2	13	TRBJ2-2	CATWTGVTGELFF
TRBV2	15	TRBJ2-3	CASSQVMAGTDTQYF
TRBV10-3	12	TRBJ1-2	CAISPTVYGYTF
TRBV7-2	14	TRBJ2-7	CASTPSGRVGEQYF
TRBV7-4	16	TRBJ2-5	CASRVRAGRQQETQYF
TRBV10-3	18	TRBJ1-5	CAISEDRGKTFGNQPQHF
TRBV20-1	14	TRBJ1-6	CSASTGTGVSPLHF
TRBV28	14	TRBJ2-2	CASRIGGGSGELFF
TRBV5-1	19	TRBJ2-5	CASSLEVRGPTQPQETQYF
TRBV5-4	16	TRBJ2-1	CASTPGAGEYYNEQFF
TRBV28	16	TRBJ2-2	CASSLLLAENTGELFF
TRBV7-8	13	TRBJ2-7	CASQEAGDYEQYF